This T cell receptor (beta chain) derives from a study of blood T cell repertoires in COVID-19. As for the study in general: Samples of COVID-19 (acute and convalescent) were obtained from the United States, Italy and Spain. In each case, the material was cDNA or gDNA derived from T cells, B-cell-depleted T cells, or PBMCs.

Germline V gene sequence: CDR1 SGHRS, CDR2 YFSETQ. The CDR3 runs to 17 residues. Trimming cost V 4 bases and J 7 bases; bases outside gene matches: 13. Authors' data handling: Researchers report that nucleated cell counts were estimated from reference gene primer amplification. The protocol was immunoSEQ multiplex PCR, while the TCRdb copy is restricted to in-frame clones and leaves out a portion. V and J calls and clone size are copied from that table; D and trimming were computed from the DNA. The data contain approximately 200,000 clones, roughly three quarters of them singletons. The source is a man between 60 and 70 years old with active or convalescent COVID-19. The rearrangement uses TRBV5-1 and TRBJ1-4, with TRBD1 matching over 10 bases. What was sequenced was peripheral blood. As DNA, the CDR3 is TGCGCCAGCAGCCAAGACAGGGGGCTGACGCGGGGTGAAAAACTGTTTTTT. It translates to CASSQDRGLTRGEKLFF.